These 25 T cell receptor beta chains were all obtained from the same sample, sequenced in a study of T cells in Graves' hyperthyroidism and ophthalmopathy. RNA transcripts gave rise to amplified TCR beta CDR3 regions. Primed by the HTBI set, a first-round RT-PCR was run on the TCR CDR3. TCRdb processed the multiplex PCR reads anew with MiXCR; each CDR3 protein has one entry. Among around 200,000 distinct CDR3 sequences listed, about 17% were seen once. The sample was blood. The receptors shown here come from a woman aged 45-60 years with Graves' hyperthyroidism.

The chain carries TRBV7-9 and TRBJ2-2; tentative D call: TRBD2 (5 bases). CDR3 length: 14 amino acids. Deletions cut 4 bases from V and 1 base from J, with 7 bases between. Germline V gene lookup returns CDR1 SEHNR and CDR2 FQNEAQ (reference sequence). CDR3 bases: TGTGCCAGCAGCTCCCGGGGGAACACCGGGGAGCTGTTTTTT. Protein product: CASSSRGNTGELFF.

The chain has TRBV5-5 and TRBJ1-2; 11 bases are a match to TRBD1. J gave up 2 bases and V 4 bases, and 10 bases lay outside the gene matches. Germline V gene sequence: CDR1 SGHKS, CDR2 YYEKEE (reference sequence). The CDR3 extends over 17 amino acids. As DNA, the CDR3 is TGTGCCAGCAGCCCCGGCCCCGGGACAGGGGGGAACTATGGCTACACCTTC. It codes for CASSPGPGTGGNYGYTF. Based on the CDR3 plus reference TRBV5-5 and TRBJ1-2, the full variable domain is DAGVTQSPTHLIKTRGQQVTLRCSPISGHKSVSWYQQVLGQGPQFIFQYYEKEERGRGNFPDRFSARQFPNYSSELNVNALLLGDSALYLCASSPGPGTGGNYGYTFGSGTRLTVV.

To note about this clonotype: One end of the junction does not line up with germline, which may come from a read error. This rearrangement joins TRBV5-8 to TRBJ1-2; D unresolved. The CDR3 runs to 13 residues. The germline V gene has CDR1 SGHTS and CDR2 YDEGEE. The CDR3, as DNA: TGCGCCAGCAGCCACGGACCAGCACATGGCTACGCCTTC. Translation: CASSHGPAHGYAF.

The rearrangement uses TRBV6-2 or TRBV6-3 and TRBJ2-5, with 9 bases fitting TRBD2. The germline V gene has CDR1 MNHEY and CDR2 SVGEGT. J lost 4 bases, V lost 5 bases, and 8 bases had no gene match. This CDR3 has 15 residues. For the CDR3, the DNA is TGTGCCAGCAGTCAGATAGCGGGGGCTCGAGAGACCCAGTACTTC. Translated, it gives CASSQIAGARETQYF.

At least ten counts were recorded for this clonotype. The chain uses TRBV20-1 and TRBJ1-2; D is unclear. CDR3 size: 15 residues. Germline loops: CDR1 DFQATT, CDR2 SNEGSKA (reference sequence). With 1 base removed from V and 1 base from J, the gap between germline ends came to 13 bases. CDR3 protein: CSARVPASFNYGYTF. The CDR3 bases are TGCAGTGCTAGAGTCCCCGCCTCTTTTAACTATGGCTACACCTTC.

The V and J genes are TRBV18 and TRBJ1-1; a possible D gene is TRBD1 (6 bases). This CDR3 spans 16 amino acids. Per germline, CDR1 KGHSH and CDR2 LQKENI. Deletions cut 5 bases from V and 7 bases from J, with 23 bases between. The CDR3 DNA follows: TGTGCCAGCTCATCAACCTTAGGGGGGGACATTCGTGAAGCTTTCTTT. Translation: CASSSTLGGDIREAFF. The variable domain in full, completed from reference TRBV18 and TRBJ1-1, reads NAGVMQNPRHLVRRRGQEARLRCSPMKGHSHVYWYRQLPEEGLKFMVYLQKENIIDESGMPKERFSAEFPKEGPSILRIQQVVRGDSAAYFCASSSTLGGDIREAFFGQGTRLTVV.

CDR3: CASSQDMVLNYGYTF. Here the CDR3 DNA reads TGCGCCAGCAGCCAAGATATGGTACTTAACTATGGCTACACCTTC. The rearrangement links TRBV4-3 to TRBJ1-2; D not resolved. Germline-derived CDR1 and CDR2 are LGHNA and YSLEER. The CDR3 has 15 amino acids. V shed 0 bases and J shed 1 base, with 9 bases lying between them.

In its sample, this clonotype was seen many times. This chain uses TRBV28 with TRBJ1-2; weak D call: TRBD1 (5 bases). Trimming took 2 bases from V and 2 from J, leaving 12 bases between them. This CDR3 has 15 amino acids. CDR1 MDHEN and CDR2 SYDVKM come from the germline V gene. CDR3: CASSLPPAGNYGYTF. CDR3 sequence (DNA): TGTGCCAGCAGTTTACCCCCCGCAGGGAACTATGGCTACACCTTC.

This clonotype was observed many times. This chain links TRBV6-5 with TRBJ2-5; D possibly corresponds to TRBD1 (5 bases). With 2 bases removed from V and 7 bases from J, the gap between germline ends came to 17 bases. The CDR3 contains 15 residues. The V gene's germline CDR1 is MNHEY and CDR2 SVGAGI. CDR3 sequence reads: CASSYGARTVGTQYF. The CDR3 nucleotides read TGTGCCAGCAGTTACGGGGCCCGAACCGTGGGGACCCAGTACTTC.

In its sample, this clonotype was seen once. At one end the junction does not follow the germline gene, possibly because of a read error. The V call is TRBV14, the J call TRBJ2-7; D gene ambiguous. The CDR3 loop spans 14 amino acids. Germline values: CDR1 SGHDN, CDR2 FVKESK. The CDR3 nucleotides read TGTGCCAGCAGCCGCTTGGGCAGAAACTACGAGAAGTACTTC. This sequence encodes CASSRLGRNYEKYF.

This clonotype showed up many times. The rearrangement links TRBV6-5 to TRBJ1-1; TRBD1 matches at 7 bases. This CDR3 contains 15 residues. Germline V lookup: CDR1 MNHEY, CDR2 SVGAGI. After removal of 2 bases from V and 2 bases from J, the junction contained 5 bases not matched to a gene. CDR3 protein: CASSYRDSLNTEAFF. The CDR3 DNA reads TGTGCCAGCAGTTACCGGGACAGTCTTAACACTGAAGCTTTCTTT.

The genes are TRBV27 and TRBJ2-3; a possible D gene is TRBD2 (7 bases). The CDR3 loop spans 17 amino acids. The ends were cut back, 2 bases at V and 2 bases at J, with 17 bases in the middle. CDR1 MNHEY and CDR2 SMNVEV come from the germline V gene (reference sequence). The CDR3 DNA reads as TGTGCCAGCAGTTTAGTCAGGGAGGGGGGGGCCACAGATACGCAGTATTTT. This gives the protein CASSLVREGGATDTQYF.

This clonotype was found many times. V gene TRBV12-3 or TRBV12-4 combines with J gene TRBJ2-4, with D possibly being TRBD1 (5 bases). Trimming left V 5 bases short and J 0 bases short, with 11 bases between. This CDR3 is built from 15 residues. The DNA of the CDR3 is TGTGCCAGCAGTGCCCGGACACTAGCCAAAAACATTCAGTACTTC. This encodes CASSARTLAKNIQYF.

In its sample, this clonotype was seen many times. The chain recombines TRBV7-2 with TRBJ2-1; 14 positions agree with TRBD2. This CDR3 has 15 residues. Unmatched junction bases numbered 6, after V lost 4 bases and J lost 10 bases. CDR1 SGHTA and CDR2 FQGNSA come from the germline V gene. Here the CDR3 DNA reads TGTGCCAGCAGCTCTGGACTAGCGGGGGGAAAGGAGCAGTTCTTC. It yields the protein CASSSGLAGGKEQFF.

This clonotype was counted at least ten times. J is TRBJ1-6 and V is TRBV12-3 or TRBV12-4, with D possibly being TRBD1 (5 bases). V was clipped by 4 bases and J by 9 bases, with 7 bases between them. The CDR3 has 12 residues. The CDR3 region has the DNA TGTGCCAGCAGTTGGACAATTTCACCCCTCCACTTT. Protein sequence: CASSWTISPLHF.

This clonotype was seen repeatedly, ten times or more. The V call is TRBV6-5, the J call TRBJ2-7, with 10 bases matching TRBD1. The CDR3 has 14 residues. Germline V lookup: CDR1 MNHEY, CDR2 SVGAGI. V trimming: 2 bases; J trimming: 3 bases; junction bases outside the gene matches: 1. CDR3 protein: CASSYGDRGYEQYF. In nucleotides, the CDR3 is TGTGCCAGCAGTTACGGGGACAGGGGCTACGAGCAGTACTTC.

The chain links TRBV11-2 to TRBJ2-2, with 7 bases aligning to TRBD1. The junction had 12 bases not matched to a gene; V was cut back by 6 bases and J by 2 bases. This CDR3 comprises 17 residues. From germline, CDR1 is SGHAT and CDR2 FQNNGV. CDR3 nucleotide sequence: TGTGCCAGCAGACAAAAGGGGTGGGACAGCAACACCGGGGAGCTGTTTTTT. This codes for CASRQKGWDSNTGELFF. Full variable domain (outside the CDR3, taken from reference TRBV11-2 and TRBJ2-2): EAGVAQSPRYKIIEKRQSVAFWCNPISGHATLYWYQQILGQGPKLLIQFQNNGVVDDSQLPKDRFSAERLKGVDSTLKIQPAKLEDSAVYLCASRQKGWDSNTGELFFGEGSRLTVL.

This clonotype was recorded many times. This sequence joins TRBV7-9 and TRBJ1-2, with no clear D. The V end lost 5 bases, the J end lost 3 bases, and 22 bases lay between the germline ends. The CDR3 length is 17 residues. Looked up from germline, CDR1 is SEHNR and CDR2 is FQNEAQ (reference sequence). The chain's CDR3 is CASSPDGLPRSYYGYTF. The CDR3 DNA is TGTGCCAGCAGCCCTGACGGGCTTCCCCGGAGCTACTATGGCTACACCTTC.

The chain is built from TRBV28 and TRBJ1-2, with a possible D match to TRBD1 (6 bases). V dropped 4 bases and J dropped 8 bases, with 14 bases sitting between them. Germline lookup yields CDR1 MDHEN and CDR2 SYDVKM. The CDR3 extends over 13 amino acids. CDR3 bases: TGTGCCAGCAGTTCGGACAGCCTTGGGGGCTACACCTTC. Its translation: CASSSDSLGGYTF.

This clonotype occurred many times. The J gene is TRBJ2-7, the V gene TRBV19; D may correspond to TRBD1 or TRBD2 (5 bases each). The V end lost 3 bases, the J end lost 0 bases, and 6 bases lay between the germline ends. The germline V gene has CDR1 LNHDA and CDR2 SQIVND (reference sequence). CDR3 length equals 13 residues. DNA for the CDR3: TGTGCCAGTAGTATTGGGGGCTCCTACGAGCAGTACTTC. It translates to CASSIGGSYEQYF.

This clonotype showed up many times. The V gene is TRBV29-1, the J gene TRBJ1-1; TRBD1 matches at 12 bases. Looked up from germline, CDR1 is SQVTM and CDR2 is ANQGSEA. V dropped 4 bases and J dropped 0; count of bases not matched to a gene: 6. The CDR3 is made up of 16 amino acids. Here the CDR3 DNA reads TGCAGCGTTGGGGGACAGGGGGCGATTATGAACACTGAAGCTTTCTTT. It codes for CSVGGQGAIMNTEAFF.

Ten or more counts support this clonotype. The chain couples TRBV6-1 to TRBJ1-2; TRBD1 might be the D (6 bases). V was trimmed by 10 bases and J by 7 bases, leaving 22 bases between them. This CDR3 region has 14 residues. Per germline, CDR1 MNHNS and CDR2 SASEGT. The CDR3: CATQLGGTSSGYTF. The CDR3 bases are TGTGCCACCCAGTTAGGGGGGACTTCTAGTGGCTACACCTTC.

The V gene is TRBV24-1, the J gene TRBJ2-5, with 8 bases fitting TRBD2. Germline loops: CDR1 KGHDR, CDR2 SFDVKD. Trimming cost V 4 bases and J 0 bases; bases outside gene matches: 9. The CDR3 has 17 residues. The CDR3 spells CATSDVDSGIYQETQYF. CDR3 coding DNA: TGTGCCACCAGTGACGTGGATAGCGGGATATACCAAGAGACCCAGTACTTC.

This clonotype was counted many times. J is TRBJ2-3 and V is TRBV7-9; 11 bases align to TRBD1. V gave up 7 bases and J gave up 4 bases; unmatched junction bases: 4. The CDR3 totals 14 residues. Germline V gene lookup returns CDR1 SEHNR and CDR2 FQNEAQ (reference sequence). The CDR3 coding sequence is TGTGCCAGCAAAGGACAGGGGGCCCCAGATACGCAGTATTTT. Amino acids: CASKGQGAPDTQYF.

This clonotype was recorded at least ten times. The chain recombines TRBV18 with TRBJ2-3, with D hard to call. The CDR3 has 15 residues. Looked up from germline, CDR1 is KGHSH and CDR2 is LQKENI. Between the trimmed V and J ends, which lost 2 bases and 2 bases, there was a span of 11 bases. The CDR3 protein is CASSPGVPPTDTQYF. DNA for the CDR3: TGTGCCAGCTCACCAGGGGTTCCCCCCACAGATACGCAGTATTTT. The full variable domain, with the rest looked up from reference TRBV18 and TRBJ2-3, is NAGVMQNPRHLVRRRGQEARLRCSPMKGHSHVYWYRQLPEEGLKFMVYLQKENIIDESGMPKERFSAEFPKEGPSILRIQQVVRGDSAAYFCASSPGVPPTDTQYFGPGTRLTVL.